Listed here is a single T cell receptor (beta chain). This clone was seen once. Its binding antigen is unknown. No per-base quality is available; no much larger clone lies one base away. This record comes from a study of T cell changes during pregnancy in multiple sclerosis (dated by TCRdb to between 2019 and 2020). With regard to the full study: The study examined how the T cell repertoire changed over the course of pregnancy in women with multiple sclerosis.

Library preparation employed the immunoSEQ multiplex PCR assay. TCRdb limited this immuneACCESS table to in-frame rearrangements with V and J called. A share of clones is missing; checked studies link under half to unresolved V genes, and the rest is unexplained. The sample profile shows 35,000 to 45,000 clones; approximately 90% of them were found once. The ten largest clonotypes hold under 0.9% of the sample. CDR1 and CDR2 were assigned from the germline V gene (reference sequence) as SGHNT and YYREEE. V drops 1 base and J drops 5 bases, leaving 9 bases in between. The CDR3 runs 13 amino acids, cysteine and phenylalanine included. Of the read, only the CDR3 DNA is kept; its 39 bases are in frame from base 1.

This receptor was obtained from a female donor with multiple sclerosis, enrolled in a pregnancy study. The sample consisted of CD4+ T cells from peripheral blood mononuclear cells, taken after pregnancy. The chain employs TRBV5-4 and TRBJ1-1, with no confidently assigned D gene. The nucleotides read TGTGCCAGCAGCTTGACTAGGGATACTGAAGCTTTCTTT. This gives the protein CASSLTRDTEAFF.